Each of the 20 T cell receptor beta chains below was sequenced from the same sample in a study of blood T cell repertoires in COVID-19. Clones were sequenced by immunoSEQ multiplex PCR, and TCRdb holds only the in-frame ones, with some missing. This sample has about 360,000 clones, with about 88% found just once. The source material was peripheral blood. All receptors derive from an older woman with COVID-19, enrolled during active disease.

V usage is TRBV11-2 and J usage is TRBJ1-2; TRBD1 matches at 8 bases. Germline V CDR1 and CDR2: SGHAT, FQNNGV. This CDR3 region has 14 residues. V lost 6 bases and J lost 4; bases outside the gene matches: 7. CDR3 coding DNA: TGTGCCAGCAGTTCCGACAGGGGTAGCTATGGCTACACCTTC. It encodes CASSSDRGSYGYTF.

This chain links TRBV24-1 with TRBJ2-1; D may be TRBD2 (5 bases). V lost 5 bases and J 7 bases, leaving 11 bases between the germline ends. Germline CDR1 reads KGHDR; CDR2 reads SFDVKD. There are 13 residues in the CDR3. CDR3 sequence (DNA): TGTGCCACCAGTGCCCTAGCCGGTAATGAGCAGTTCTTC. Encoded protein: CATSALAGNEQFF.

V is TRBV11-3 and J is TRBJ2-7, with D unclear. The V gene lost 4 bases and the J gene lost 3 bases, with 10 bases spanning the gap. Germline V lookup: CDR1 SGHNT, CDR2 YENEEA. This CDR3 has 13 residues. CDR3 bases: TGTGCCAGCAGCTACCCAGATGGCTACGAGCAGTACTTC. It translates to CASSYPDGYEQYF. The variable domain in full, completed from reference TRBV11-3 and TRBJ2-7, reads EAGVVQSPRYKIIEKKQPVAFWCNPISGHNTLYWYLQNLGQGPELLIRYENEEAVDDSQLPKDRFSAERLKGVDSTLKIQPAELGDSAVYLCASSYPDGYEQYFGPGTRLTVT.

The rearrangement joins TRBV6-1 to TRBJ2-7; possible D gene TRBD1, 6 bases. This CDR3 has 16 amino acids. Trimming cost V 4 bases and J 0 bases, with 16 bases left between them. The germline gives CDR1 MNHNS, CDR2 SASEGT. The CDR3 nucleotides read TGTGCCAGCAGTGGCCCAGACAGGACCAGCTCCTACGAGCAGTACTTC. It specifies CASSGPDRTSSYEQYF.

The genes are TRBV2 and TRBJ2-7, with D perhaps matching TRBD2 (5 bases). The germline V gene has CDR1 SNHLY and CDR2 FYNNEI. This CDR3 region has 14 residues. Deletions cut 0 bases from V and 5 bases from J, with 11 bases between. CDR3 amino acids: CASSEARSGDEQYF. CDR3 in DNA: TGTGCCAGCAGTGAAGCTAGGTCCGGGGACGAGCAGTACTTC.

There are a few counts of this clone. The chain couples TRBV20-1 to TRBJ1-1; no clear D. V lost 3 bases to trimming and J lost 4 bases, with 6 bases between them. The CDR3 totals 11 residues. From germline, CDR1 is DFQATT and CDR2 SNEGSKA (reference sequence). The CDR3 nucleotides read TGCAGTGCTAGTGTCGGCACTGAAGCTTTCTTT. Protein product: CSASVGTEAFF.

The chain is built from TRBV9 and TRBJ2-3; TRBD2 matches 7 bases. J gave up 6 bases and V 0 bases, and 4 bases lay outside the gene matches. This CDR3 is 14 amino acids long. Germline CDR1 is SGDLS and CDR2 is YYNGEE. This CDR3 reads CASSVGAGEDTQYF. For the CDR3, the DNA is TGTGCCAGCAGCGTAGGGGCGGGGGAGGATACGCAGTATTTT.

This chain links TRBV19 with TRBJ1-2; no firm D call. Trimming pared 3 bases from V and 3 bases from J, leaving 5 bases between. This CDR3 contains 12 residues. Looked up from germline, CDR1 is LNHDA and CDR2 is SQIVND (reference sequence). In DNA form, the CDR3 reads TGTGCCAGTAGTATTCGTTACTATGGCTACACCTTC. Its protein is CASSIRYYGYTF.

The rearrangement uses TRBV10-3 and TRBJ2-5, with TRBD2 identical over 8 bases. The CDR3 is 14 amino acids. CDR1 and CDR2 from the germline V gene are ENHRY and SYGVKD. The J segment lost 5 bases and the V segment lost 6 bases, leaving 8 bases of the junction unmatched. This CDR3 reads CAIRIAGPIETQYF. In DNA form, the CDR3 reads TGTGCCATCAGAATAGCGGGGCCTATCGAGACCCAGTACTTC.

The rearrangement uses TRBV10-1 and TRBJ2-1; D not resolved. V lost 4 bases to trimming and J lost 7 bases, with 5 bases between them. The CDR3 is made up of 11 amino acids. CDR1 WNHNN and CDR2 SYGVQD come from the germline V gene (reference sequence). The CDR3 sequence: CASSGQNEQFF. The CDR3 nucleotides read TGCGCCAGCAGTGGGCAAAATGAGCAGTTCTTC.

The chain combines TRBV5-1 with TRBJ2-3, with 8 bases aligning to TRBD2. The J segment lost 1 base and the V segment lost 2 bases, leaving 0 bases of the junction unmatched. Germline values: CDR1 SGHRS, CDR2 YFSETQ. The CDR3 extends over 14 amino acids. This CDR3 is CASSLLAGTDTQYF. In DNA, the CDR3 is TGCGCCAGCAGCTTACTAGCGGGCACAGATACGCAGTATTTT.

This rearrangement joins TRBV18 to TRBJ2-2, with TRBD1 identical over 7 bases. The CDR3 is 15 residues long. Per the germline V gene, CDR1 is KGHSH and CDR2 is LQKENI. J gave up 0 bases and V 3 bases, and 1 base lay outside the gene matches. CDR3 in amino acids: CASSPDRTNTGELFF. The CDR3 DNA follows: TGTGCCAGCTCACCGGACAGGACGAACACCGGGGAGCTGTTTTTT.

The V call is TRBV9, the J call TRBJ2-1; 10 bases line up with TRBD1. With V trimmed by 0 bases and J by 4 bases, 7 bases remained unmatched. Germline V gene sequence: CDR1 SGDLS, CDR2 YYNGEE. This CDR3 comprises 17 residues. In nucleotides, the CDR3 is TGTGCCAGCAGCGTAGGGGGACAGGGGATAAGGTACAATGAGCAGTTCTTC. Its translation is CASSVGGQGIRYNEQFF.

The J gene is TRBJ1-4, the V gene TRBV19; the D gene is possibly TRBD1 (6 bases). Germline CDR1 reads LNHDA; CDR2 reads SQIVND (reference sequence). V was trimmed by 5 bases and J by 8 bases, leaving 9 bases between them. This CDR3 contains 12 residues. The CDR3 sequence is CASSWGQEKLFF. In DNA form, the CDR3 reads TGTGCCAGTAGTTGGGGGCAAGAAAAACTGTTTTTT. Variable domain in full (rest from reference TRBV19 and TRBJ1-4): DGGITQSPKYLFRKEGQNVTLSCEQNLNHDAMYWYRQDPGQGLRLIYYSQIVNDFQKGDIAEGYSVSREKKESFPLTVTSAQKNPTAFYLCASSWGQEKLFFGSGTQLSVL.

V and J are TRBV29-1 and TRBJ2-3, with TRBD2 as a possible D gene (7 bases). The CDR3 consists of 17 residues. V lost 1 base to trimming and J lost 5 bases, with 22 bases between them. Looked up from germline, CDR1 is SQVTM and CDR2 is ANQGSEA. For the CDR3, the DNA is TGCAGCGTTGAAGCCTGGGAGGGGGAGCGACGTCAAGATACGCAGTATTTT. This gives the protein CSVEAWEGERRQDTQYF.

The rearrangement joins TRBV19 to TRBJ2-4; D ambiguous. The CDR3 consists of 12 residues. Germline CDR1 is LNHDA and CDR2 is SQIVND (reference sequence). With 6 bases removed from V and 0 bases from J, the gap between germline ends came to 3 bases. CDR3 sequence reads: CASSQAKNIQYF. CDR3 in DNA: TGTGCCAGTAGCCAAGCCAAAAACATTCAGTACTTC.

The chain recombines TRBV30 with TRBJ2-1; D not certain. The CDR3 consists of 15 residues. Per germline, CDR1 GTSNPN and CDR2 SVGIG (reference sequence). V lost 0 bases to trimming and J lost 7 bases, with 16 bases between them. The CDR3 protein is CAWSVLVVPQNEQFF. The CDR3, as DNA: TGTGCCTGGAGTGTACTGGTTGTCCCGCAAAATGAGCAGTTCTTC.

The chain carries TRBV6-5 and TRBJ1-2; D might be TRBD1 (5 bases). The CDR3 runs to 16 residues. Germline V gene sequence: CDR1 MNHEY, CDR2 SVGAGI. The germline V and J ends were trimmed by 0 bases and 3 bases, with 14 bases remaining between them. The CDR3 DNA is TGTGCCAGCAGTTACTCGCTTCAGGGAGGGGACTATGGCTACACCTTC. It yields the protein CASSYSLQGGDYGYTF.

This clone turned up a few times. The chain carries TRBV7-6 and TRBJ1-5; the D gene is possibly TRBD1 (5 bases). Per the germline V gene, CDR1 is SGHVS and CDR2 is FNYEAQ. This CDR3 region has 14 residues. V shed 3 bases and J shed 2 bases, with 8 bases lying between them. CDR3: CASSLWGGNQPQHF. DNA of the CDR3: TGTGCCAGCAGCTTGTGGGGCGGCAATCAGCCCCAGCATTTT.

The rearrangement uses TRBV5-4 and TRBJ1-2; 7 bases line up with TRBD1. The CDR3 sequence is 14 residues long. The V gene end was trimmed by 2 bases and the J gene end by 1 base; junction bases not matched to a gene: 2. CDR1 is SGHNT, CDR2 YYREEE, per germline (reference sequence). The CDR3 protein is CASSFNRGNYGYTF. DNA of the CDR3: TGTGCCAGCAGCTTCAACAGGGGTAACTATGGCTACACCTTC.